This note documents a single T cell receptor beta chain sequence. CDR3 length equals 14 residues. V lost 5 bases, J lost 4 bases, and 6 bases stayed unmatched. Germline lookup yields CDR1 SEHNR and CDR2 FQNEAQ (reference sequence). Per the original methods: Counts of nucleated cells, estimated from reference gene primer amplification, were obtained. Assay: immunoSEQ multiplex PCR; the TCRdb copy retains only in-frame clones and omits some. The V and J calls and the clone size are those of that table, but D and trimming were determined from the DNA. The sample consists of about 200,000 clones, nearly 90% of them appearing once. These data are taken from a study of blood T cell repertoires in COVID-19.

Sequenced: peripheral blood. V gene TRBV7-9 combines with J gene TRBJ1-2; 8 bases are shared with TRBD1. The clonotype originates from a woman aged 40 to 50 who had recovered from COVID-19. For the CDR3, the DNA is TGTGCCAGCAGCACCACGACAGGGGCCTATGGCTACACCTTC. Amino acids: CASSTTTGAYGYTF.